This T cell receptor beta chain was documented in a study of CD8+ T cells in alopecia areata. V shed 6 bases and J shed 1 base, with 11 bases lying between them. Looked up from germline, CDR1 is KGHSH and CDR2 is LQKENI. This CDR3 has 14 amino acids. Reverse transcribed after extraction, RNA yielded cDNA as the sequencing template. Only in-frame clones appear in the TCRdb table, and some are missing; sequencing was by immunoSEQ multiplex PCR. The sample contains a few hundred thousand clones, roughly two thirds of which appear only once. The TCR originated in a human donor with alopecia areata. The sample was CD4+ T cells sorted from blood, taken at week 0. The genes are TRBV18 and TRBJ2-3; D gene ambiguous. The CDR3 coding sequence is TGTGCCAGCTCCCGCGGTTCAGGCACAGATACGCAGTATTTT. Translating gives CASSRGSGTDTQYF.